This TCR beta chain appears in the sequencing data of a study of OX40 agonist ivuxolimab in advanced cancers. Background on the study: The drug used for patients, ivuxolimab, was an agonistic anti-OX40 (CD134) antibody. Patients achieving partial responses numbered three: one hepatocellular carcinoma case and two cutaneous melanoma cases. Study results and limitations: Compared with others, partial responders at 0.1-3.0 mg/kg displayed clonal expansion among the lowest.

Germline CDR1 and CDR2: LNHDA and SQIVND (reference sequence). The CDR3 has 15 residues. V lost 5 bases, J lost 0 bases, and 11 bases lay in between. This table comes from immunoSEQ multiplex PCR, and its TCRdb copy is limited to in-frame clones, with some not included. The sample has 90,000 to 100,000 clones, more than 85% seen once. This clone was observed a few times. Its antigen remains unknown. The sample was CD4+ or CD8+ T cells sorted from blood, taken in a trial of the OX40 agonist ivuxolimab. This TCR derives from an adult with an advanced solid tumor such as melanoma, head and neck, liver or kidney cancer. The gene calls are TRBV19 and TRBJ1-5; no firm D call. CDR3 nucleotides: TGTGCCAGTAGTCCCGGAACAAATAGCAATCAGCCCCAGCATTTT. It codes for CASSPGTNSNQPQHF.